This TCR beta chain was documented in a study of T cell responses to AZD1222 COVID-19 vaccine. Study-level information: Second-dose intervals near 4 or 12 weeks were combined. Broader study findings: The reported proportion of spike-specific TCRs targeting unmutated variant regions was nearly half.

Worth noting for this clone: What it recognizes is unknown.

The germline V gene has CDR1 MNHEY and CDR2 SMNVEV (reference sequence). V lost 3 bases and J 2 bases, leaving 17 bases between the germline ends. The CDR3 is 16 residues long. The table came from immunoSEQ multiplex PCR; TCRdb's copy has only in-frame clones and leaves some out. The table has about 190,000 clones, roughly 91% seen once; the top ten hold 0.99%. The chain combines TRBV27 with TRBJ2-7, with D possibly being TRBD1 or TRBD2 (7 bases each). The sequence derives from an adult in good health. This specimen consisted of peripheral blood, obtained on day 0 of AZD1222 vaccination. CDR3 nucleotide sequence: TGTGCCAGCAGTTTCGGGCAGGGGGGGCGCGCCTACGAGCAGTACTTC. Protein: CASSFGQGGRAYEQYF.